One sample yielded the 25 T cell receptor beta chains listed below, sequenced in a study of blood T cell repertoires in COVID-19. Libraries were prepared by immunoSEQ multiplex PCR; TCRdb keeps only in-frame clonotypes and omits some of them. Here the sample spans roughly 100,000 clones, roughly four fifths being singletons. Specimen: peripheral blood. The receptors stem from a man at least 80 years old with COVID-19, enrolled during active disease.

The sample holds a few counts of this clone. The rearrangement links TRBV7-3 to TRBJ2-1, with 12 nucleotides matching TRBD2. This CDR3 has 15 residues. Germline V lookup: CDR1 SGHTA, CDR2 FQGTGA. Losses at the gene ends were 5 bases for V and 8 bases for J; bases not matched to a gene: 7. CDR3 loop: CASSPRLAGDHEQFF. CDR3 sequence (DNA): TGTGCCAGCAGCCCCCGACTAGCGGGAGATCATGAGCAGTTCTTC.

The chain combines TRBV5-8 with TRBJ1-3; TRBD1 aligns across 8 bases. This CDR3 comprises 17 residues. Germline V gives CDR1 SGHTS, CDR2 YDEGEE. V was clipped by 6 bases and J by 0 bases; unmatched bases: 11. CDR3 sequence reads: CASNHGQGAPSGNTIYF. DNA for the CDR3: TGTGCCAGCAATCACGGGCAGGGGGCTCCCTCTGGAAACACCATATATTTT.

This chain links TRBV27 with TRBJ1-1, with 9 positions matching TRBD1. Per germline, CDR1 MNHEY and CDR2 SMNVEV (reference sequence). The CDR3 is 15 residues long. Trimming cost V 7 bases and J 4 bases; bases outside gene matches: 10. CDR3 protein: CASISDRGRRTEAFF. The CDR3 bases are TGTGCCAGCATTTCGGACAGGGGAAGGCGCACTGAAGCTTTCTTT.

J is TRBJ2-2 and V is TRBV9; 10 nucleotides match TRBD2. Trimming took 0 bases from V and 6 from J; bases not matched to a gene: 5. The CDR3 is 16 residues long. Looked up from germline, CDR1 is SGDLS and CDR2 is YYNGEE. This chain's CDR3 is CASSVGLAGAPGELFF. The CDR3, as DNA: TGTGCCAGCAGCGTAGGTCTAGCGGGAGCTCCCGGGGAGCTGTTTTTT.

In its sample, this clone was seen a few times. The CDR3 sequence is CASSVGYLTGHGYTF. CDR3 in DNA: TGTGCCAGCAGCGTAGGTTACTTGACAGGACATGGCTACACCTTC. The gene calls are TRBV9 and TRBJ1-2; D is possibly TRBD1 (6 bases). V was trimmed by 0 bases and J by 6 bases, leaving 15 bases between them. Germline V gene sequence: CDR1 SGDLS, CDR2 YYNGEE. The CDR3 totals 15 residues.

The J gene is TRBJ1-2, the V gene TRBV28, with 7 bases identical to TRBD1. Germline-derived CDR1 and CDR2 are MDHEN and SYDVKM. This CDR3 has 14 amino acids. Trimming at V came to 6 bases and at J to 4 bases, leaving 8 bases not matched to a gene. The CDR3 DNA sequence: TGTGCCAGCAGGGAACAGGGGTCCGGCTATGGCTACACCTTC. It yields the protein CASREQGSGYGYTF.

The chain employs TRBV24-1 and TRBJ2-7; TRBD1 matches 10 bases. Germline V gene sequence: CDR1 KGHDR, CDR2 SFDVKD. The junction had 7 bases not matched to a gene; V was cut back by 4 bases and J by 5 bases. This CDR3 region has 15 residues. CDR3 sequence reads: CATSDPSGTGDEQYF. For the CDR3, the DNA is TGTGCCACCAGTGACCCCTCCGGGACAGGGGACGAGCAGTACTTC.

The CDR3 region is CASRPDRAQETQYF. The DNA for the CDR3 is TGTGCCAGCAGACCTGACAGGGCCCAAGAGACCCAGTACTTC. The J gene is TRBJ2-5, the V gene TRBV5-4; 7 bases map to TRBD1. The length of the CDR3 is 14 residues. Germline-derived CDR1 and CDR2 are SGHNT and YYREEE (reference sequence). The J segment lost 1 base and the V segment lost 5 bases, leaving 5 bases of the junction unmatched.

In its sample, this clone was seen many times. The chain carries TRBV19 and TRBJ1-5; no reliable D call. The germline CDR1 and CDR2 sequences are LNHDA and SQIVND (reference sequence). This CDR3 spans 14 amino acids. The germline V and J ends were trimmed by 1 base and 3 bases, with 7 bases remaining between them. CDR3 sequence: CASSIARANQPQHF. The CDR3 DNA reads as TGTGCCAGTAGTATAGCGAGGGCCAATCAGCCCCAGCATTTT.

The V and J genes are TRBV2 and TRBJ2-1, with 9 bases lining up with TRBD2. From germline, CDR1 is SNHLY and CDR2 FYNNEI. The CDR3 runs 16 residues. V lost 0 bases to trimming and J lost 7 bases; unmatched junction nucleotides: 7. CDR3: CASSEAASGRINEQFF. The CDR3 DNA sequence: TGTGCCAGCAGTGAAGCGGCCAGCGGGAGGATAAATGAGCAGTTCTTC.

The chain carries TRBV19 and TRBJ1-1, with 7 positions matching TRBD1. The V gene end was trimmed by 6 bases and the J gene end by 0 bases; junction bases not matched to a gene: 4. From germline, CDR1 is LNHDA and CDR2 SQIVND (reference sequence). This CDR3 contains 14 residues. CDR3 bases: TGTGCCAGTAGGAAGACAGGGTTGAACACTGAAGCTTTCTTT. It translates to CASRKTGLNTEAFF.

This chain links TRBV6-5 with TRBJ2-3, with 7 bases aligning to TRBD2. This CDR3 has 13 amino acids. Trimming removed 8 bases from V and 4 bases from J; junction bases left unmatched: 6. Per germline, CDR1 MNHEY and CDR2 SVGAGI. CDR3: CASAGGRPDTQYF. The CDR3 DNA is TGTGCCAGCGCGGGCGGGAGACCAGATACGCAGTATTTT.

The chain joins TRBV4-2 to TRBJ1-2, with 9 bases lining up with TRBD1. The CDR3 loop spans 15 amino acids. V gave up 1 base and J gave up 2 bases; unmatched junction bases: 2. Looked up from germline, CDR1 is LGHNA and CDR2 is YNFKEQ. The CDR3 spells CASSQVGTGNYGYTF. In nucleotides, the CDR3 is TGTGCCAGCAGCCAAGTTGGGACAGGGAACTATGGCTACACCTTC.

V is TRBV28 and J is TRBJ1-2; tentatively, D is TRBD1 (6 bases). The CDR3 is 12 amino acids. Deletions cut 5 bases from V and 8 bases from J, with 12 bases between. Germline V CDR1 and CDR2: MDHEN, SYDVKM. The CDR3 nucleotides are TGTGCCAGCAGTGCCGGGACACTAGGCTACACCTTC. This gives the protein CASSAGTLGYTF.

Here the CDR3 reads CASSSGTSGHSYEQYF. The CDR3 coding sequence is TGTGCCAGCAGTTCTGGGACTAGCGGGCATTCCTACGAGCAGTACTTC. The chain couples TRBV28 to TRBJ2-7; TRBD2 matches at 12 bases. The CDR3 totals 16 residues. The V segment lost 4 bases and the J segment 1 base; nucleotides outside the gene matches: 5. CDR1 and CDR2 (germline): MDHEN, SYDVKM.

This rearrangement joins TRBV18 to TRBJ1-5; no clear D gene. The CDR3 has 14 residues. Germline loops: CDR1 KGHSH, CDR2 LQKENI. V lost 3 bases to trimming and J lost 2 bases, with 8 bases between them. Written as DNA, the CDR3 is TGTGCCAGCTCACCCTCGAGGGGCAATCAGCCCCAGCATTTT. Its translation is CASSPSRGNQPQHF.

The chain couples TRBV11-2 to TRBJ2-5; D might be TRBD1 (5 bases). The CDR3 is made up of 15 amino acids. CDR1 is SGHAT, CDR2 FQNNGV, per germline. Trimming pared 1 base from V and 0 bases from J, leaving 9 bases between. CDR3 protein: CASSLVAGYQETQYF. The CDR3 DNA reads TGTGCCAGCAGCTTAGTGGCAGGGTACCAAGAGACCCAGTACTTC.

The chain has TRBV10-1 and TRBJ2-2; weak D call: TRBD1 (5 bases). Trimming pared 2 bases from V and 9 bases from J, leaving 10 bases between. Germline lookup yields CDR1 WNHNN and CDR2 SYGVQD (reference sequence). The length of the CDR3 is 13 residues. CDR3 DNA: TGCGCCAGCAGTGAGCCGCAGGGAAGGGAGCTGTTTTTT. Its translation is CASSEPQGRELFF.

The CDR3: CASNEGLRQGYGYTF. The CDR3 DNA reads as TGTGCCAGCAATGAAGGCCTCCGGCAGGGCTATGGCTACACCTTC. The chain employs TRBV5-6 and TRBJ1-2; D possibly corresponds to TRBD1 (5 bases). This CDR3 region has 15 residues. From germline, CDR1 is SGHDT and CDR2 YYEEEE. Trimming shortened V by 6 bases and J by 4 bases, and 19 bases separated the two germline ends.

This clone was detected many times. The chain uses TRBV19 and TRBJ1-2; 9 nucleotides align to TRBD1. V shed 6 bases, J shed 4 bases, and the junction held 6 bases outside the gene matches. This CDR3 region has 14 residues. Germline V gene sequence: CDR1 LNHDA, CDR2 SQIVND (reference sequence). The CDR3 reads CASRAGTGLYGYTF. The CDR3 DNA reads as TGTGCCAGTAGGGCCGGGACAGGGCTCTATGGCTACACCTTC.

Here the CDR3 reads CASSMTSGSKETQYF. CDR3 nucleotide sequence: TGTGCCAGCAGCATGACTAGCGGGAGCAAAGAGACCCAGTACTTC. The chain employs TRBV21-1 and TRBJ2-5; the D call of TRBD2 is as the table states it, not checked on the DNA. TRBV21-1 is a known pseudogene. The CDR3 length is 15 residues.

This chain links TRBV7-2 with TRBJ1-6; TRBD1 might be the D (5 bases). Germline CDR1 is SGHTA and CDR2 is FQGNSA. V was trimmed by 5 bases and J by 10 bases, leaving 15 bases between them. The CDR3 runs to 14 residues. CDR3 sequence: CASSLWRGDSPLHF. Written as DNA, the CDR3 is TGTGCCAGCAGCCTCTGGCGGGGGGACTCACCCCTCCACTTT. The full variable domain, its missing parts supplied by reference TRBV7-2 and TRBJ1-6, is GAGVSQSPSNKVTEKGKDVELRCDPISGHTALYWYRQSLGQGLEFLIYFQGNSAPDKSGLPSDRFSAERTGGSVSTLTIQRTQQEDSAVYLCASSLWRGDSPLHFGNGTRLTVT.

V and J are TRBV11-2 and TRBJ2-7; 9 bases are a match to TRBD1. J lost 5 bases, V lost 4 bases, and 6 bases had no gene match. The germline CDR1 and CDR2 sequences are SGHAT and FQNNGV. The CDR3 covers 14 residues. As DNA, the CDR3 is TGTGCCAGCAGCTCGTCCCGGGACAGGGACGAGCAGTACTTC. Protein product: CASSSSRDRDEQYF. Full variable domain (rest looked up from reference TRBV11-2 and TRBJ2-7): EAGVAQSPRYKIIEKRQSVAFWCNPISGHATLYWYQQILGQGPKLLIQFQNNGVVDDSQLPKDRFSAERLKGVDSTLKIQPAKLEDSAVYLCASSSSRDRDEQYFGPGTRLTVT.

This rearrangement joins TRBV6-5 to TRBJ2-7, with 7 bases aligning to TRBD1. The junction had 4 bases not matched to a gene; V was cut back by 6 bases and J by 2 bases. This CDR3 is 13 amino acids long. Per the germline V gene, CDR1 is MNHEY and CDR2 is SVGAGI. The CDR3 here is CASRRGTAYEQYF. As DNA, the CDR3 is TGTGCCAGCAGAAGGGGGACAGCCTACGAGCAGTACTTC.

The CDR3 DNA reads TGTGCCAGCAGCGTAGGTGGGAGGGCCACCTCCTACGAGCAGTACTTC. Translated: CASSVGGRATSYEQYF. This chain links TRBV9 with TRBJ2-7; 7 positions agree with TRBD2. Germline lookup yields CDR1 SGDLS and CDR2 YYNGEE. The CDR3 spans 16 residues. The V gene end was trimmed by 0 bases and the J gene end by 0 bases; junction bases not matched to a gene: 6.